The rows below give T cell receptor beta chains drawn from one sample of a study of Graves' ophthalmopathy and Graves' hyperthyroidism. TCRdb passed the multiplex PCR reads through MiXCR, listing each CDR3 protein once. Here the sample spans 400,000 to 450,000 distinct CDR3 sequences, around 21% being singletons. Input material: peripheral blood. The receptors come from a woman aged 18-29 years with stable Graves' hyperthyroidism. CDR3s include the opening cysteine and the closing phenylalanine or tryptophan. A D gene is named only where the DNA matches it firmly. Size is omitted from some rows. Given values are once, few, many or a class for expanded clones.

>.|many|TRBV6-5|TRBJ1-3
CASTRDGTSGNTIYF
TGTGCCAGCACCCGAGACGGGACCTCTGGAAACACCATATATTTT
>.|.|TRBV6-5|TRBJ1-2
CASSSRDGYTF
TGTGCCAGCAGTTCGAGGGACGGCTACACCTTC
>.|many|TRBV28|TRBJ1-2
CASSSGQPYGYTF
TGTGCCAGCAGTTCAGGACAGCCCTATGGCTACACCTTC
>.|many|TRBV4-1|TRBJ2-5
CASSHAGTAQETQYF
TGCGCCAGCAGCCACGCCGGGACCGCTCAAGAGACCCAGTACTTC
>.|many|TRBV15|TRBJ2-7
CATSRRANYEQYF
TGTGCCACCAGCAGGAGGGCCAACTACGAGCAGTACTTC
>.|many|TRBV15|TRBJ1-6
CATSRDEGFTLHF
TGTGCCACCAGCAGAGATGAGGGGTTCACCCTCCACTTT
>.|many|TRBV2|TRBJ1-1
CASIPGSTEAFF
TGTGCCAGCATCCCGGGAAGCACTGAAGCTTTCTTT
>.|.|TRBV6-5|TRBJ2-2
CASSYFRVNTGELFF
TGTGCCAGCAGTTACTTCAGGGTGAACACCGGGGAGCTGTTTTTT
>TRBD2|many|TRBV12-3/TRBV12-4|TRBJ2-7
CASSRRGVAAYEQYF
TGTGCCAGCAGCCGACGGGGGGTAGCGGCCTACGAGCAGTACTTC
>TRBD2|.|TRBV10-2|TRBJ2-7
CASSGLARRYEQYF
TGCGCCAGCAGTGGACTAGCGCGGCGCTACGAGCAGTACTTC
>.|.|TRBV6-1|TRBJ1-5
CATRPGGINQPQHF
TGTGCCACACGACCGGGGGGCATCAATCAGCCCCAGCATTTT
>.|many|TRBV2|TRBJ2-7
CASLGGVLEQYF
TGTGCCAGCCTCGGAGGAGTGCTAGAGCAGTACTTC
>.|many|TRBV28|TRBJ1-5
CASSSEANQPQHF
TGTGCCAGCAGTTCGGAGGCGAACCAGCCCCAGCATTTT
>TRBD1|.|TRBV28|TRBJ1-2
CASRKQGANYGYTF
TGTGCCAGCAGGAAACAGGGGGCAAACTATGGCTACACCTTC
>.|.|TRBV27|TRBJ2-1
CASSLTPTGTYNEQFF
TGTGCCAGCAGTTTAACCCCAACCGGGACTTACAATGAGCAGTTCTTC
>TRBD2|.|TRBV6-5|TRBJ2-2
CASRISGADTGEVFF
TGTGCCAGCAGGATAAGCGGGGCAGACACCGGGGAGGTGTTTTTT
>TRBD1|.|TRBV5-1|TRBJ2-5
CASSWERGPTETQYF
TGCGCCAGCAGCTGGGAGAGGGGGCCTACAGAGACCCAGTACTTC
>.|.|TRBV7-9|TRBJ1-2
CASSFVGGGGYGYTF
TGTGCCAGCAGCTTCGTGGGGGGCGGCGGGTATGGCTACACCTTC
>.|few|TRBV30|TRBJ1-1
CAWRTERNTEAFF
TGTGCCTGGAGGACAGAGAGGAACACTGAAGCTTTCTTT
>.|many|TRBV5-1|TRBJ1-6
CASSAPEGRSSYNSPLHF
TGCGCCAGCAGCGCACCCGAAGGGAGAAGCTCCTATAATTCACCCCTCCACTTT
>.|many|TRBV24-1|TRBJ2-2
CATSGAGQGGVGELFF
TGTGCCACCAGTGGAGCCGGGCAGGGAGGCGTCGGGGAGCTGTTTTTT
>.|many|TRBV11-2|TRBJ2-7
CASRLGGQLSSYEQYF
TGTGCCAGCAGGTTGGGCGGACAGTTGAGCTCCTACGAGCAGTACTTC
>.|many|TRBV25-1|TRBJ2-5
CASSDSTSRRGAETQYF
TGTGCCAGCAGTGACTCCACTAGCAGGAGGGGGGCGGAGACCCAGTACTTC
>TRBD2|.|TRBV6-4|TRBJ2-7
CAGGDSTYEQYF
TGTGCCGGGGGGGACTCCACCTACGAGCAGTACTTC
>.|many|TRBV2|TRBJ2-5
CASSDRAQETQYF
TGTGCCAGCAGTGACAGGGCTCAAGAGACCCAGTACTTC
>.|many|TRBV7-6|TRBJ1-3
CATRRNTIYF
TGTGCCACCAGAAGAAACACCATATATTTT
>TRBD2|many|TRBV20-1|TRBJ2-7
CSARERTSGSDEQYF
TGCAGTGCTAGAGAGAGGACTAGCGGGAGCGACGAGCAGTACTTC
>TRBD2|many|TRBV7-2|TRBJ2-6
CASRLGGWGANVLTF
TGTGCCAGCAGACTCGGGGGGTGGGGGGCCAACGTCCTGACTTTC
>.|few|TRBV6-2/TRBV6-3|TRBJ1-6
CASTHGSENSPLHF
TGTGCCAGCACTCATGGGTCCGAGAATTCACCCCTCCACTTT
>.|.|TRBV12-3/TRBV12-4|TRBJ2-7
CASSLIVDSSYEQYF
TGTGCCAGCAGTTTAATCGTGGACAGCTCCTACGAGCAGTACTTC
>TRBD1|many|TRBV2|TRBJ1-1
CASRTGGTEAFF
TGTGCCAGCAGAACAGGGGGCACTGAAGCTTTCTTT
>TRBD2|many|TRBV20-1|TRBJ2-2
CSAILAEGTGELFF
TGCAGTGCTATTCTAGCGGAGGGGACCGGGGAGCTGTTTTTT
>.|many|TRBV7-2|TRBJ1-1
CASSLARVNTEAFF
TGTGCCAGCAGCTTAGCGCGGGTGAACACTGAAGCTTTCTTT
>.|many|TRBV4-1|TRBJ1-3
CASSQLPGWQGIDTIYF
TGCGCCAGCAGCCAGCTCCCGGGGTGGCAGGGGATAGACACCATATATTTT
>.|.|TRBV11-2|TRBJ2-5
CASSQTKGETQYF
TGTGCCAGCAGCCAAACGAAGGGAGAGACCCAGTACTTC
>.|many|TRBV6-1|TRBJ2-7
CASSERQGVSYEQYF
TGTGCCAGCAGTGAAAGGCAGGGAGTCTCCTACGAGCAGTACTTC
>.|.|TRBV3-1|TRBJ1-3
CASSHRGNTIYF
TGTGCCAGCAGCCATAGGGGAAACACCATATATTTT
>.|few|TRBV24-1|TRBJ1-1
CATSDSLNTEAFF
TGTGCCACCAGTGATTCTTTAAACACTGAAGCTTTCTTT
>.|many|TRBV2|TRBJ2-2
CASSDRRNTGELFF
TGTGCCAGCAGTGATCGACGGAACACCGGGGAGCTGTTTTTT
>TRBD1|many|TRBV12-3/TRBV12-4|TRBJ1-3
CASSLSGDSTRNTIYF
TGTGCCAGCAGCCTTAGCGGGGACAGTACTAGAAACACCATATATTTT
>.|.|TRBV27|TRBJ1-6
CASRSPSSYNSPLHF
TGTGCCAGCAGATCCCCCAGCTCCTATAATTCACCCCTCCACTTT
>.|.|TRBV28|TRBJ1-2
CASSFPGFDYGYTF
TGTGCCAGCAGTTTCCCAGGGTTCGACTATGGCTACACCTTC
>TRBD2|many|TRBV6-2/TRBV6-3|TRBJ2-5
CASTPDSPGLAGGETQYF
TGTGCCAGCACTCCTGATTCACCGGGACTAGCGGGAGGAGAGACCCAGTACTTC
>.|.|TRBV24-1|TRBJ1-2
CATSDWDGYYTF
TGTGCCACCAGTGATTGGGACGGGTACTACACCTTC
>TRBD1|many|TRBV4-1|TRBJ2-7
CASSRSGTGASYEQYF
TGCGCCAGCAGCCGCAGTGGGACAGGGGCCTCCTACGAGCAGTACTTC
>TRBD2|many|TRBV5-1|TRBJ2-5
CASSLVSSGQETQYF
TGCGCCAGCAGCTTGGTATCTAGCGGCCAAGAGACCCAGTACTTC
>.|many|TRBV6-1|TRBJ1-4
CASNESGEKLFF
TGTGCCAGCAACGAGAGTGGGGAAAAACTGTTTTTT
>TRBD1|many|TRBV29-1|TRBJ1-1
CSVGTGMNTEAFF
TGCAGCGTTGGGACAGGAATGAACACTGAAGCTTTCTTT
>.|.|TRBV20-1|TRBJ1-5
CSANSPWQGIPPQHF
TGCAGTGCTAACTCCCCATGGCAGGGTATTCCGCCCCAGCATTTT
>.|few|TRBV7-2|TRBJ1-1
CASSFGVGNTEAFF
TGTGCCAGCAGCTTTGGGGTCGGGAACACTGAAGCTTTCTTT
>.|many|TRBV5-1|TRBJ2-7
CASSLSEFEQYF
TGCGCCAGCAGCTTGAGTGAGTTCGAGCAGTACTTC